This is a list of T cell receptor beta chains from one sample in a study of patients and donors after allogeneic stem cell transplantation. MiXCR, run by TCRdb on the RT-PCR reads, gives a single entry per CDR3 protein. This sample has about 960,000 distinct CDR3 sequences, with more than 15% found just once. Material for sequencing was blood, either unsorted or a sorted T cell fraction (not recorded which). Receptors originate from a human donor who was either an allogeneic HSCT recipient or a stem cell or donor lymphocyte infusion donor (not recorded which). It is not recorded whose cells these are; they may come from a transplant donor. CDR3s include the opening cysteine and the closing phenylalanine or tryptophan. The D gene is left open where the match is weak. Clone size is given for some rows only: seen once, a few or many times, or a class if the clone is expanded.

J	V	D	size	DNA	CDR3
TRBJ2-7	TRBV5-1	TRBD2	NA	TGCGCCAGCAGCCAAGGACTAGCGGGATACGAGCAGTACTTC	CASSQGLAGYEQYF
TRBJ2-4	TRBV12-3/TRBV12-4	TRBD1	few	TGTGCCAGCAGTCGAATACCGGGACAGGGATTAGACATTCAGTACTTC	CASSRIPGQGLDIQYF
TRBJ2-2	TRBV10-3	NA	few	TGTGCCATCAGTGGGTCACGGCGAGTGACCGGGGAGCTGTTTTTT	CAISGSRRVTGELFF
TRBJ1-4	TRBV24-1	NA	NA	TGTGCCACCAGTGATTACAGGGAGAAAAATGAAAAACTGTTTTTT	CATSDYREKNEKLFF
TRBJ2-1	TRBV12-3/TRBV12-4	NA	NA	TGTGCCAGCAGTTTAGATGTGGGCGACAATGAGCAGTTCTTC	CASSLDVGDNEQFF
TRBJ2-5	TRBV5-1	NA	few	TGCGCCAGCAGCTTGGAACAGATACGGGAGACCCAGTACTTC	CASSLEQIRETQYF
TRBJ2-7	TRBV7-2	TRBD2	few	TGTGCCAGCAGCTTTCGAAGAGCGGGAGAACTCGAGCAGTACTTC	CASSFRRAGELEQYF
TRBJ2-3	TRBV5-4	TRBD2	NA	TGTGCCAGCAGCGCCTGGACTAGCGGCACAGATACGCAGTATTTT	CASSAWTSGTDTQYF
TRBJ2-7	TRBV25-1	TRBD1	NA	TGTGCCAGCAGTGCGTCCGGGACAGGGGCCTACGAGCAGTACTTC	CASSASGTGAYEQYF
TRBJ1-6	TRBV7-9	TRBD1	few	TGTGCCAGCAGCTTAAGGAACCCCGGGACAGGGGGTTCACCCCTCCACTTT	CASSLRNPGTGGSPLHF
TRBJ2-3	TRBV29-1	TRBD1	NA	TGCAGCGTTGAAGGACAGGGTCACACAGATACGCAGTATTTT	CSVEGQGHTDTQYF
TRBJ1-1	TRBV6-1	NA	many	TGTGCCAGCAGTCCCCCCGGCGGGTATTATGAAGCTTTCTTT	CASSPPGGYYEAFF
TRBJ2-2	TRBV27	TRBD2	few	TGTGCCAGCAGTTGGTCAGGGAGGGCCGGGGAGCTGTTTTTT	CASSWSGRAGELFF
TRBJ2-7	TRBV3-1	TRBD2	NA	TGTGCCAGCAGCAGGACTAGCGGGGGGGCCGTTATCGACGAGCAGTACTTC	CASSRTSGGAVIDEQYF
TRBJ1-2	TRBV9	NA	NA	TGTGCCAGCAGCGAGGGGAGGGGGGCGTATGGCTACACCTTC	CASSEGRGAYGYTF
TRBJ2-1	TRBV12-3/TRBV12-4	NA	many	TGTGCCAGCAGTCCCCCGCGGATCCAGGGGAGCAATGAGCAGTTCTTC	CASSPPRIQGSNEQFF
TRBJ2-3	TRBV14	NA	many	TGTGCCAGCAGCCCCCGTAGGACAGATACGCAGTATTTT	CASSPRRTDTQYF
TRBJ2-3	TRBV7-2	TRBD2	few	TGTGCCAGCAGCATACTAGCGGGGGGGCCCTTCACAGATACGCAGTATTTT	CASSILAGGPFTDTQYF
TRBJ1-2	TRBV6-5	NA	NA	TGTGCCAGCAGTTCCAGACTACCAGGGGGCTACACCTTC	CASSSRLPGGYTF
TRBJ1-2	TRBV2	NA	NA	TGTGCCAGCAGTGTGACAGAGAACTATGGCTACACCTTC	CASSVTENYGYTF
TRBJ2-1	TRBV4-3	TRBD2	few	TGCGCCAGCAGCCACCTTAGCGGGGCGACTTACAATGAGCAGTTCTTC	CASSHLSGATYNEQFF
TRBJ2-7	TRBV11-1	NA	NA	TGTGCCAGCAGCTTAGCAGGGGGGCAGTACTTC	CASSLAGGQYF
TRBJ2-1	TRBV15	TRBD2	NA	TGTGCCACCAGCCATACTACCGGGAGGGCAAATGAGCAGTTCTTC	CATSHTTGRANEQFF
TRBJ2-7	TRBV5-1	NA	many	TGCGCCAGCAGCTTGTATCCAGGCTCCTACGAGCAGTACTTC	CASSLYPGSYEQYF
TRBJ2-7	TRBV18	NA	once	TGTGCCAGCTCAGACTTTAAGCGGCTATCCTACGAGCAGTACTTC	CASSDFKRLSYEQYF
TRBJ2-2	TRBV12-3/TRBV12-4	NA	NA	TGTGCCAGCACCTGGGGGGGCCGGGGCGGGGAGCTGTTTTTT	CASTWGGRGGELFF
TRBJ2-3	TRBV25-1	TRBD2	NA	TGTGCCAGCAGTGAATTAGCTAGCGGGAGTATCACAGATACGCAGTATTTT	CASSELASGSITDTQYF
TRBJ1-1	TRBV3-1	NA	few	TGTGCCAGCAGCCACTTCAAACAGGGCGGAGCTTTCTTT	CASSHFKQGGAFF
TRBJ2-3	TRBV5-1	NA	NA	TGCGCCAGCAGCGGTACTAGCTCAGATACGCAGTATTTT	CASSGTSSDTQYF
TRBJ2-7	TRBV12-3/TRBV12-4	TRBD1	NA	TGTGCCAGCAGTTTAAGGGACAGGGGTCTCTACGAGCAGTACTTC	CASSLRDRGLYEQYF
TRBJ1-3	TRBV10-3	TRBD1	few	TGTGCCAACCGGGACAGGGCAGTACAATCCTCTGGAAACACCATATATTTT	CANRDRAVQSSGNTIYF
TRBJ2-3	TRBV30	NA	NA	TGTGCCTCCGACAGCCTACTCACAGATACGCAGTATTTT	CASDSLLTDTQYF
TRBJ2-5	TRBV4-1	TRBD2	few	TGCGCCAGCAGTGGAAAGCGGGAGCGCAGAGAGACCCAGTACTTC	CASSGKRERRETQYF
TRBJ2-2	TRBV10-3	TRBD2	few	TGTGCCACGCACAAAAACCCGGGACTAGTTACCGGGGAGCTGTTTTTT	CATHKNPGLVTGELFF
TRBJ1-1	TRBV5-6	NA	few	TGTGCCAGCAGCTTGGATGGTGTGAGCTTGAACACTGAAGCTTTCTTT	CASSLDGVSLNTEAFF
TRBJ2-1	TRBV7-3	TRBD2	NA	TGTGCCAGCAGCCCCTTACGGCTAGCGGGAGAGGTTCCCTACAATGAGCAGTTCTTC	CASSPLRLAGEVPYNEQFF
TRBJ2-1	TRBV6-2/TRBV6-3	TRBD2	NA	TGTGCCAGCAGTTACTCGGGACTAGCGGGGGGCAGCTCCTACAATGAGCAGTTCTTC	CASSYSGLAGGSSYNEQFF
TRBJ2-1	TRBV28	NA	few	TGTGCCAGCAGTCCCCCGGATGCAGTGTACAATGAGCAGTTCTTC	CASSPPDAVYNEQFF
TRBJ2-2	TRBV24-1	TRBD1	few	TGTGCCACCAGTGACCCCGGGACAGCCCCGAACACCGGGGAGCTGTTTTTT	CATSDPGTAPNTGELFF
TRBJ1-1	TRBV25-1	TRBD1	many	TGTGCCAGCAGCCCACAGGGGGGCACTGAAGCTTTCTTT	CASSPQGGTEAFF
TRBJ1-2	TRBV9	NA	NA	TGTGCCAGCAGCCCCCAGCTTCGGGGGGGAAATGGCTACACCTTC	CASSPQLRGGNGYTF
TRBJ2-7	TRBV27	NA	few	TGTGCCAGCAGGGGGGGAGCCGACTCCTACGAGCAGTACTTC	CASRGGADSYEQYF
TRBJ1-1	TRBV27	NA	few	TGTGCCAGCAGTTTCTCCGATCCGAACACTGAAGCTTTCTTT	CASSFSDPNTEAFF
TRBJ2-1	TRBV24-1	NA	NA	TGTGCCACCCGGAGCGAAAGGGTCCTCAACAATGAGCAGTTCTTC	CATRSERVLNNEQFF
TRBJ1-1	TRBV18	NA	few	TGTGCCAGCTCCCCCCGGGACGGAAACACTGAAGCTTTCTTT	CASSPRDGNTEAFF